This T cell receptor (beta chain) came from a study of blood T cell repertoires in COVID-19. On the study more broadly: COVID-19 samples from acute and convalescent phases originated in the United States, Italy and Spain.

Data came from immunoSEQ multiplex PCR; TCRdb stores just in-frame clones and leaves some out. The sample lists hundreds of thousands of clones, 87% occurring once. Cohort 3 donors counted as recovered after two negative PCRs, clearance, or resolved symptoms. The CDR3 length is 12 residues. Material for sequencing was PBMCs or T cells enriched from blood (not recorded which). The chain combines TRBV21-1 with TRBJ1-2. TRBV21-1 is deemed a pseudogene. The receptor was derived from a woman between 35 and 50 years old who had recovered from COVID-19. CDR3 sequence reads: CASSASPWGYTF. The CDR3 nucleotides are TGTGCCAGCAGCGCGTCACCGTGGGGCTACACCTTC.